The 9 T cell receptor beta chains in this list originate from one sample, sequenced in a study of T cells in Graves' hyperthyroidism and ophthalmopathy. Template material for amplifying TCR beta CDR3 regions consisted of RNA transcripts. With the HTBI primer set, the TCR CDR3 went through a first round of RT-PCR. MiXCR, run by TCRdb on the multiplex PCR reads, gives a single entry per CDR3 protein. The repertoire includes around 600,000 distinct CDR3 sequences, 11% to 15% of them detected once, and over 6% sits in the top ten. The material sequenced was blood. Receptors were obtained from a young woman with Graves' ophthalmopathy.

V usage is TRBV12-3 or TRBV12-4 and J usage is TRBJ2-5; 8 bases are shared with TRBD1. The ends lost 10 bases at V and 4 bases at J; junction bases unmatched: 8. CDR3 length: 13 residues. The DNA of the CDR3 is TGTGCCATCAGACAGGGGATCGGAGAGACCCAGTACTTC. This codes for CAIRQGIGETQYF.

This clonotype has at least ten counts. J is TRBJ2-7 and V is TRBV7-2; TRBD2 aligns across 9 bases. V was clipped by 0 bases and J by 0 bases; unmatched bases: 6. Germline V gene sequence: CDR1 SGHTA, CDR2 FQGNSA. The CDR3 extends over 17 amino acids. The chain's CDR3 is CASSLAASGMGSYEQYF. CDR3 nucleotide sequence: TGTGCCAGCAGCTTAGCGGCTAGCGGGATGGGCTCCTACGAGCAGTACTTC.

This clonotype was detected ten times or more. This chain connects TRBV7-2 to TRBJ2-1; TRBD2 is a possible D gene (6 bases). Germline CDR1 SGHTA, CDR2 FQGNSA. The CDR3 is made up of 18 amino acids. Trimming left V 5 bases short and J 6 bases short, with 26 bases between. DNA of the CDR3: TGTGCCAGCAGCCCCCTAGCCGGATCGGGAGTATCTTCCAATGAGCAGTTCTTC. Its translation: CASSPLAGSGVSSNEQFF. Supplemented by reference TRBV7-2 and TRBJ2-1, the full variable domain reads GAGVSQSPSNKVTEKGKDVELRCDPISGHTALYWYRQSLGQGLEFLIYFQGNSAPDKSGLPSDRFSAERTGGSVSTLTIQRTQQEDSAVYLCASSPLAGSGVSSNEQFFGPGTRLTVL.

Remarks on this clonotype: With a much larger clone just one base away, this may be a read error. The CDR3 sequence is CASSSGGGGYKMNTEAFF. CDR3 in DNA: TGTGCCAGCAGTTCGGGGGGGGGGGGGTACAAGATGAACACTGAAGCTTTCTTT. The chain links TRBV27 to TRBJ1-1; perhaps TRBD1 as D (5 bases). This CDR3 is built from 18 residues. CDR1 and CDR2 (germline): MNHEY, SMNVEV (reference sequence). The V and J ends lost 4 bases and 0 bases respectively, with 21 bases between them.

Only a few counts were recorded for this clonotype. CDR3 in amino acids: CATGTSGTRGTQYF. CDR3 DNA: TGTGCCACCGGGACTAGCGGGACTCGGGGTACGCAGTATTTT. This chain links TRBV6-4 with TRBJ2-3, with 13 bases lining up with TRBD2. The germline V gene has CDR1 MRHNA and CDR2 SNTAGT. The CDR3 consists of 14 residues. J gave up 8 bases and V 10 bases, and 9 bases lay outside the gene matches.

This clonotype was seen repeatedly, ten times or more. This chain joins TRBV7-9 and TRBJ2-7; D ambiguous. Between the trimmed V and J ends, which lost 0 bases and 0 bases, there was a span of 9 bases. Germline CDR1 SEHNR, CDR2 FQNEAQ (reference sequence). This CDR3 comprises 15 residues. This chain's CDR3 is CASSLAPESSYEQYF. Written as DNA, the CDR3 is TGTGCCAGCAGCTTAGCGCCGGAGAGCTCCTACGAGCAGTACTTC. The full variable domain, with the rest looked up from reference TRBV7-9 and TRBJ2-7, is DTGVSQNPRHKITKRGQNVTFRCDPISEHNRLYWYRQTLGQGPEFLTYFQNEAQLEKSRLLSDRFSAERPKGSFSTLEIQRTEQGDSAMYLCASSLAPESSYEQYFGPGTRLTVT.

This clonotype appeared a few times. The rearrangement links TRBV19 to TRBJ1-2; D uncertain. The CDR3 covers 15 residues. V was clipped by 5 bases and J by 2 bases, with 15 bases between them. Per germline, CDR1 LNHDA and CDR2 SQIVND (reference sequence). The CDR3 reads CASSAPRASNYGYTF. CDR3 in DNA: TGTGCCAGTAGTGCCCCTCGGGCCTCAAACTATGGCTACACCTTC.

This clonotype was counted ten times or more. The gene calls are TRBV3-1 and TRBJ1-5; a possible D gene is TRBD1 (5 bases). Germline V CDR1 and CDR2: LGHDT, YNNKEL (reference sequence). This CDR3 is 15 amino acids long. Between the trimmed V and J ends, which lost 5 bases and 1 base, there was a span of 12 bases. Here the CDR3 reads CASSGRGRSNQPQHF. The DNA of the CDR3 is TGTGCCAGCAGCGGCCGGGGCCGCAGCAATCAGCCCCAGCATTTT.

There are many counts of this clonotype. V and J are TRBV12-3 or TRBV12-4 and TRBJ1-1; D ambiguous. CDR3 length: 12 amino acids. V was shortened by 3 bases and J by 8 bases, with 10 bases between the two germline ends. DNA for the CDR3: TGTGCCAGCAGTTTTAATGTCGGCGAAGCTTTCTTT. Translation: CASSFNVGEAFF.